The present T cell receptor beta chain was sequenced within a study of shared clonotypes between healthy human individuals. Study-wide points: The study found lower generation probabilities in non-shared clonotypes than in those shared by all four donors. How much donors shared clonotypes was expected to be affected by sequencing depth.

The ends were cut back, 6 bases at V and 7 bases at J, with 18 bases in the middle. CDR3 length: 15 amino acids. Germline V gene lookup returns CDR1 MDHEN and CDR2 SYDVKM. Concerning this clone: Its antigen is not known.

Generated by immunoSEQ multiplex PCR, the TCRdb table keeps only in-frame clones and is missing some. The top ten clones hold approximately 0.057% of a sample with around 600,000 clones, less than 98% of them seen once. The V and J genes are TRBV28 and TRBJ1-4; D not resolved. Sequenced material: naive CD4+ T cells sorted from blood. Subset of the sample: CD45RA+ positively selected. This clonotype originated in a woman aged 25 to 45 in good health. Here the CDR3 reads CASSPPEGDGEKLFF. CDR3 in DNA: TGTGCCAGCAGCCCCCCCGAGGGTGACGGTGAAAAACTGTTTTTT.